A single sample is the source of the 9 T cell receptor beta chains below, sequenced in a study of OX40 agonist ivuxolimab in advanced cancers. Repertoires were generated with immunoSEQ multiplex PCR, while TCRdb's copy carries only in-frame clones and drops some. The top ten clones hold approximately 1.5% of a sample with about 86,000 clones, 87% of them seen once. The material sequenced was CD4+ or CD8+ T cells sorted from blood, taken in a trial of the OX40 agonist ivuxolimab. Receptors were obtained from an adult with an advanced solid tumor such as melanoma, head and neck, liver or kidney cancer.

Here the CDR3 reads CASSLTQIDTQYF. DNA for the CDR3: TGTGCCAGCAGCCTCACCCAGATAGATACGCAGTATTTT. V gene TRBV9 combines with J gene TRBJ2-3; unclear D gene. Between the trimmed V and J ends, which lost 4 bases and 5 bases, there was a span of 11 bases. This CDR3 region has 13 residues. The germline V gene has CDR1 SGDLS and CDR2 YYNGEE.

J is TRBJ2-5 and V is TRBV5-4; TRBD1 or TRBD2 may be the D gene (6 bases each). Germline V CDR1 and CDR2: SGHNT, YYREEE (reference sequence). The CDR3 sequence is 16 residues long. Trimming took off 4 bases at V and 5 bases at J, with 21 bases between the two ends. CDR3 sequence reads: CASSPQGGHPGETQYF. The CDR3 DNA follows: TGTGCCAGCAGCCCGCAAGGGGGGCATCCGGGGGAGACCCAGTACTTC.

CDR3 bases: TGTGCCAGTAGTAAAACCGGGACAGGGTTCCCTGGGGCCAACGTCCTGACTTTC. Translation: CASSKTGTGFPGANVLTF. This rearrangement joins TRBV19 to TRBJ2-6, with 9 nucleotides matching TRBD1. In germline, CDR1 is LNHDA, CDR2 SQIVND (reference sequence). The CDR3 contains 18 residues. J gave up 2 bases and V 4 bases, and 9 bases lay outside the gene matches.

The CDR3 region is CASSYPLQGQETQYF. The CDR3 nucleotides read TGTGCCAGCAGTTACCCCCTTCAAGGCCAAGAGACCCAGTACTTC. This chain connects TRBV6-6 to TRBJ2-5; D unclear. The length of the CDR3 is 15 residues. Looked up from germline, CDR1 is MNHNY and CDR2 is SVGAGI (reference sequence). The V end lost 2 bases, the J end lost 1 base, and 11 bases lay between the germline ends.

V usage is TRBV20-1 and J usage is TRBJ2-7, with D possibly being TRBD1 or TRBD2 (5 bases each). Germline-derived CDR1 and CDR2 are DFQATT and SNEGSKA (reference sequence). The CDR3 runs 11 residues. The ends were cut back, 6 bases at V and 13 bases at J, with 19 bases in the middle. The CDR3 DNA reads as TGCAGTGCGGGAAGGGACCGGGCAAATTACTTC. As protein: CSAGRDRANYF.

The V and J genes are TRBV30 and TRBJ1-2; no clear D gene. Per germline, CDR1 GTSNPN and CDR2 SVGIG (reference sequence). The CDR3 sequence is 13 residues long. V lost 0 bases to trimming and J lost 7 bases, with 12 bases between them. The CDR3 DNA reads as TGTGCCTGGAGTGTGTCCGGAGTGGGTGGCTACACCTTC. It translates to CAWSVSGVGGYTF.

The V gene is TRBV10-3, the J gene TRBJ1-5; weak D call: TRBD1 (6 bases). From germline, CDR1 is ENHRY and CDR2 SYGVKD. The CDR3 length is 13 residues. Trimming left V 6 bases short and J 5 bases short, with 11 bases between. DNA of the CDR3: TGTGCCATCAGCCCGGACAGCGATCAGCCCCAGCATTTT. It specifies CAISPDSDQPQHF.

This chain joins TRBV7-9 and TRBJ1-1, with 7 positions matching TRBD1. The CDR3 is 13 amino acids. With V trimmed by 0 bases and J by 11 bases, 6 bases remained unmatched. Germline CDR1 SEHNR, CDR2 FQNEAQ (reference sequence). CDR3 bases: TGTGCCAGCAGCTTAGCGCAGGGGGAGAAGGCTTTCTTT. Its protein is CASSLAQGEKAFF.

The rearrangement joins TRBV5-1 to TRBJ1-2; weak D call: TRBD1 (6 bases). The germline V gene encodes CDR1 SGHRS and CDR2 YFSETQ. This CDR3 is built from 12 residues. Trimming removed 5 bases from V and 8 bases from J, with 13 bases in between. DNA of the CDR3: TGCGCCAGCAGTTTGAACAGGGTCGGCTACACCTTC. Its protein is CASSLNRVGYTF.